One T cell receptor beta chain is described in this entry. These data originate in a study of blood T cell repertoires in COVID-19. Study background: Samples came from the United States, Italy and Spain, spanning acute and convalescent COVID-19. From T cells, B-cell-depleted T cells, or PBMCs came the material, which was cDNA or gDNA.

Assignment of participants to cohorts was predicated upon participant-reported clinical history. Sequencing was performed with immunoSEQ multiplex PCR; in TCRdb, only in-frame clones are kept and a portion is missing. The top ten clones hold roughly a tenth of a sample with hundreds of thousands of clones, 85% to 90% of them seen once. The ends lost 4 bases at V and 5 bases at J; junction bases unmatched: 5. The CDR3 covers 13 residues. The germline V gene has CDR1 SGDLS and CDR2 YYNGEE. Sequencing was carried out using PBMCs or T cells enriched from blood (not recorded which). The TCR was taken from a woman aged 25 to 39 who had recovered from COVID-19. J is TRBJ1-1 and V is TRBV9, with 7 positions matching TRBD1. The CDR3 sequence: CASSFTGATEAFF. The CDR3 DNA reads TGTGCCAGCAGCTTCACAGGGGCGACTGAAGCTTTCTTT.